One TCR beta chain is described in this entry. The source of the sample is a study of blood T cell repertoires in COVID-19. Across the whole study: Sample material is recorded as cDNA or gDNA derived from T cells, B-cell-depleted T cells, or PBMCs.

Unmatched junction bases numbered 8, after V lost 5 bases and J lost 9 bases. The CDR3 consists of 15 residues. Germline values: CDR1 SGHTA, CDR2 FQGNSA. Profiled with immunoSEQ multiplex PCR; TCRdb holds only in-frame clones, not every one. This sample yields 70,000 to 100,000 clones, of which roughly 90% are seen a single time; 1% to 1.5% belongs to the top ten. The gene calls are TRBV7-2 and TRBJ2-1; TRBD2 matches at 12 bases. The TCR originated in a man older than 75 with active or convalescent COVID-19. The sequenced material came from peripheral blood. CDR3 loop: CASSPSSGRAGEQFF. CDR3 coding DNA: TGTGCCAGCAGCCCGTCTAGCGGGAGGGCCGGTGAGCAGTTCTTC.